The following is a T cell receptor beta chain sequence with its context. Its target is unknown. Sequence at one end of the junction differs from germline and may be a read error. This record belongs to a study of T cell responses to AZD1222 COVID-19 vaccine. Sequencing was performed with immunoSEQ multiplex PCR; in TCRdb, only in-frame clones are kept and a portion is missing. The sample yields under 150,000 clones, 85% to 95% seen once. Study findings and constraints: Regions left unmutated in variants are reportedly the target of nearly half of spike-specific TCRs.

The CDR3 runs 11 residues. The germline CDR1 and CDR2 sequences are LGHDT and YNNKEL (reference sequence). This rearrangement joins TRBV3-1 (or the pseudogene TRBV3-2) to TRBJ2-1; D is undetermined. This receptor was identified in an adult in good health. Source: peripheral blood, taken on day 0 of AZD1222 vaccination. DNA for the CDR3: TGTGCCAGCAGCCAAGCGACACTTAAAATCTTC. This codes for CASSQATLKIF.